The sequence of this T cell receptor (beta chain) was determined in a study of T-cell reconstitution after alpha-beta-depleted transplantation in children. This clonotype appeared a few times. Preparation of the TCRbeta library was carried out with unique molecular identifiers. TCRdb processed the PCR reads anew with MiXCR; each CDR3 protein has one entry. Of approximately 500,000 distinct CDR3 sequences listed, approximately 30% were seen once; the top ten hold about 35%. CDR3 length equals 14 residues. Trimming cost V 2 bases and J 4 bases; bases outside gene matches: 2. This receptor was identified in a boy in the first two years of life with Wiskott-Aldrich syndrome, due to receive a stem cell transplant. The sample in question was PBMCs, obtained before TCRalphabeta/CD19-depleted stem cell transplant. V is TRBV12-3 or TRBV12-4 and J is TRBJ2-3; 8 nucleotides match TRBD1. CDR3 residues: CASSLRTGPDTQYF. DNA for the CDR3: TGTGCCAGCAGTTTACGGACAGGGCCAGATACGCAGTATTTT.